Here is one T cell receptor beta chain with its context. The V gene's germline CDR1 is ENHRY and CDR2 SYGVKD. Trimming pared 10 bases from V and 0 bases from J, leaving 12 bases between. CDR3 length equals 14 residues. Using unique molecular identifiers, the investigators prepared the TCRbeta library. TCRdb passed the PCR reads through MiXCR, listing each CDR3 protein once. The repertoire holds more than 400,000 distinct CDR3 sequences, with over 10% as singletons. The sample belongs to a study of T-cell reconstitution after alpha-beta-depleted transplantation in children. The input for sequencing was PBMCs, mostly from graft donor cells, taken 180 days after TCRalphabeta/CD19-depleted stem cell transplant. The rearrangement links TRBV10-3 to TRBJ2-2; possibly TRBD2 for D (6 bases). The clonotype comes from a female patient younger than 10 who had a stem cell transplant for aplastic anemia, so the T cells may come from the graft donor. CDR3 sequence reads: CATRGTPNTGELFF. The CDR3 coding sequence is TGTGCCACCCGCGGGACTCCGAACACCGGGGAGCTGTTTTTT.